A selection of T cell receptor beta chains follows, all from one sample in a study of cytomegalovirus exposure and HLA in healthy donors. The assay was immunoSEQ multiplex PCR, and TCRdb's table has in-frame clones only and misses some. The profile shows about 130,000 clones, approximately 80% of them singletons. Sequenced sample: PBMCs. These receptors were obtained from a man aged 35-49 years in good health and CMV-seronegative. Each CDR3 is given with its conserved first and last residue. D genes are given only for firm matches. Where a row states a size, it is once, few, many or the class of an expanded clone; other rows omit it.

clone size	V gene	D gene	J gene	CDR3 DNA	CDR3 protein
few	TRBV6-5	.	TRBJ2-1	TGTGCCAGCAGGTTCGGGACATCAGGGAATGAGCAGTTCTTC	CASRFGTSGNEQFF
.	TRBV2	TRBD2	TRBJ2-7	TGTGCCAGCAGCCCTAGCGGGAGCTTGTCCGACGAGCAGTACTTC	CASSPSGSLSDEQYF
.	TRBV30	.	TRBJ2-7	TGTGCCTGGAGTGTTAATGTGGGGCTCGAGCAGTACTTC	CAWSVNVGLEQYF
.	TRBV4-1	TRBD2	TRBJ2-1	TGCGCCAGCAGCGAGGGGACTAGCGGATACAATGAGCAGTTCTTC	CASSEGTSGYNEQFF
.	TRBV30	TRBD1	TRBJ1-2	TGTGCCTGGACAGACAGGGGTGGCTATGGCTACACCTTC	CAWTDRGGYGYTF
once	TRBV19	TRBD1	TRBJ2-2	TGTGCCTCGCGGACAGGGGGTGACACCGGGGAGCTGTTTTTT	CASRTGGDTGELFF
.	TRBV29-1	.	TRBJ2-2	TGCAGCGGGGGGGGCGGGGGGAACACCGGGGAGCTGTTTTTT	CSGGGGGNTGELFF
.	TRBV6-6	TRBD1	TRBJ1-1	TGTGCCAGCAGTTTGGACAGGTCGAACACTGAAGCTTTCTTT	CASSLDRSNTEAFF
.	TRBV5-8	.	TRBJ1-1	TGTGCCAGCAGCTTGCAGGGCAGGGGTGACACTGAAGCTTTCTTT	CASSLQGRGDTEAFF
.	TRBV19	TRBD2	TRBJ2-3	TGTGCCAGTAGTATAGAGGGGACTAGGTCTGCGCAGTATTTT	CASSIEGTRSAQYF
.	TRBV9	.	TRBJ1-1	TGTGCCAGCAGCGTAGATGTGAGGGACACTGAAGCTTTCTTT	CASSVDVRDTEAFF
.	TRBV5-1	.	TRBJ1-5	TGCGCCAGCAGCCCTTCGGGGGGCGGAGGTCAGCCCCAGCATTTT	CASSPSGGGGQPQHF
.	TRBV29-1	TRBD1	TRBJ2-2	TGCAGCGTTGACTCTCGGACAGGGGTGGCCGGGGAGCTGTTTTTT	CSVDSRTGVAGELFF
.	TRBV5-1	TRBD1	TRBJ2-5	TGCGCCAGCAGCCAAGGACAGGGGCAAGAGACCCAGTACTTC	CASSQGQGQETQYF
.	TRBV27	.	TRBJ2-7	TGTGCCAGCAGTTTGCGCCAACCCAGGGGGGCCCTCTCCTACGAGCAGTACTTC	CASSLRQPRGALSYEQYF
once	TRBV13	TRBD2	TRBJ2-1	TGTGCCAGCAGCTTAGAGAGGGAGGGCTCCTACAATGAGCAGTTCTTC	CASSLEREGSYNEQFF
.	TRBV10-2	.	TRBJ1-1	TGCGCCAGCAGCAGGATGAACACTGAAGCTTTCTTT	CASSRMNTEAFF
few	TRBV7-9	.	TRBJ2-7	TGTGCCAGCAGCTTAGTGCTGAGCTACGAGCAGTACTTC	CASSLVLSYEQYF
.	TRBV5-6	.	TRBJ2-7	TGTGCCAGCAGCTTAGCGGGCCTCTACGAGCAGTACTTC	CASSLAGLYEQYF
.	TRBV30	.	TRBJ1-3	TGTGCCTGGGGGGGGTCCGGAAACACCATATATTTT	CAWGGSGNTIYF
few	TRBV2	.	TRBJ2-6	TGTGCCAGCAGTGACGCAGGGTCCGGGGCCAACGTCCTGACTTTC	CASSDAGSGANVLTF
once	TRBV2	TRBD2	TRBJ2-3	TGTGCCAGCAGTGAACTACTAGCGGGCGGCACAGATACGCAGTATTTT	CASSELLAGGTDTQYF
.	TRBV10-1	TRBD2	TRBJ2-3	TGCGCCAGCAGTGAAGGGCTAGCGGGAGGCACAGATACGCAGTATTTT	CASSEGLAGGTDTQYF
.	TRBV18	.	TRBJ1-3	TGTGCCAGCTCACCACCGGGGAGATCTGGAAACACCATATATTTT	CASSPPGRSGNTIYF
.	TRBV25-1	.	TRBJ1-5	TGTGCCAGCAGTGGTGTCACGGCGGGCAATCAGCCCCAGCATTTT	CASSGVTAGNQPQHF
few	TRBV2	.	TRBJ1-2	TGTGCCAGCAGTCGAGACTATGGCTACACCTTC	CASSRDYGYTF
.	TRBV6-1	TRBD1	TRBJ2-7	TGTGCCAGCAGTGGATGGACAGGGGGCTACGAGCAGTACTTC	CASSGWTGGYEQYF
few	TRBV6-5	.	TRBJ1-4	TGTGCCACCAGACGGGGGGAGGAAAAACTGTTTTTT	CATRRGEEKLFF
.	TRBV5-1	TRBD1	TRBJ2-2	TGCGCCAGCGGGACAGGGAACACCGGGGAGCTGTTTTTT	CASGTGNTGELFF
.	TRBV6-6	.	TRBJ2-5	TGTGCCAGCAGCCCACCCCCGCGGGGAGTCGGAGAGACCCAGTACTTC	CASSPPPRGVGETQYF
.	TRBV5-1	TRBD1	TRBJ1-2	TGCGCCAGCAGCTTGGAGGTTGGACAGGGAATGTTTGGCTACACCTTC	CASSLEVGQGMFGYTF
.	TRBV11-2	TRBD1	TRBJ1-4	TGTGCCAGCAGACTCACAGGGGATCGGGAAAAACTGTTTTTT	CASRLTGDREKLFF
.	TRBV30	TRBD2	TRBJ2-1	TGTGCCCTACCCATCTGGAATACCGGGACTAGCGGGAGGAGGGACGGGTTCTTC	CALPIWNTGTSGRRDGFF
.	TRBV2	.	TRBJ2-7	TGTGCTAGCAGTGACGGCCCAGGGCCCGAGCAGTACTTC	CASSDGPGPEQYF
once	TRBV29-1	TRBD1	TRBJ2-5	TGCAGCGTAGAAAAGACAGGGGTGGAGACCCAGTACTTC	CSVEKTGVETQYF
.	TRBV19	TRBD1	TRBJ2-7	TGTGCCAGTAGTCCCAGGACAGGGACCTACGAGCAGTACTTC	CASSPRTGTYEQYF
.	TRBV4-2	TRBD1	TRBJ2-7	TGTGCCAGCAGCCAAGATGGTGTGACAGGGGCCTACGAGCAGTACTTC	CASSQDGVTGAYEQYF
.	TRBV7-6	.	TRBJ1-2	TGTGCCAGCAGCCCCAAGGGGGGGGCTGGCGGCTACACCTTC	CASSPKGGAGGYTF
.	TRBV5-1	TRBD2	TRBJ2-1	TGCGCCAGCAGCAAGGGACTAGCGGGAGCAGTCTACAATGAGCAGTTCTTC	CASSKGLAGAVYNEQFF
.	TRBV5-1	TRBD1	TRBJ1-2	TGCGCCAGCAGCTTGGGGACAGGGCTCGACTATGGCTACACCTTC	CASSLGTGLDYGYTF
.	TRBV5-1	TRBD1	TRBJ2-1	TGCGCCAGCAGCACGGACAGGGCCAATGAGCAGTTCTTC	CASSTDRANEQFF
.	TRBV5-4	TRBD2	TRBJ2-1	TGTGCCAGCAGCCCAACAGTGCGACTAGCGGGAGGCAATGAGCAGTTCTTC	CASSPTVRLAGGNEQFF
.	TRBV7-8	.	TRBJ2-3	TGTGCCAGCAGCTTAGCAATTCCGGGATCAACGGATACGCAGTATTTT	CASSLAIPGSTDTQYF
.	TRBV2	.	TRBJ1-4	TGTGCCAGCAGTATCGTTTCTAATGAAAAACTGTTTTTT	CASSIVSNEKLFF
.	TRBV28	.	TRBJ1-5	TGTGCCAGCAGTACCCAGACATTGGACAATCAGCCCCAGCATTTT	CASSTQTLDNQPQHF
.	TRBV30	.	TRBJ1-4	TGTGCCTGGAGTGTACAGTCTAATGAAAAACTGTTTTTT	CAWSVQSNEKLFF
.	TRBV27	TRBD2	TRBJ2-2	TGTGCCAGCACCCTCCTCGGGTTAGCGGGAGGCGGAACCGGGGAGCTGTTTTTT	CASTLLGLAGGGTGELFF
.	TRBV2	.	TRBJ2-1	TGTGCCAGCAGTGTACAGGGCCCTTACAATGAGCAGTTCTTC	CASSVQGPYNEQFF
.	TRBV27	.	TRBJ2-3	TGTGCCAGCAGTAGAACAAAACAAGATACGCAGTATTTT	CASSRTKQDTQYF
.	TRBV6-1	.	TRBJ1-1	TGTGCCAGCACTGACCGCTGGACAGCGAACACTGAAGCTTTCTTT	CASTDRWTANTEAFF
.	TRBV27	.	TRBJ1-5	TGTGCCAGCAGTTTATTAACCCCCCGGGGGAATCAGCCCCAGCATTTT	CASSLLTPRGNQPQHF